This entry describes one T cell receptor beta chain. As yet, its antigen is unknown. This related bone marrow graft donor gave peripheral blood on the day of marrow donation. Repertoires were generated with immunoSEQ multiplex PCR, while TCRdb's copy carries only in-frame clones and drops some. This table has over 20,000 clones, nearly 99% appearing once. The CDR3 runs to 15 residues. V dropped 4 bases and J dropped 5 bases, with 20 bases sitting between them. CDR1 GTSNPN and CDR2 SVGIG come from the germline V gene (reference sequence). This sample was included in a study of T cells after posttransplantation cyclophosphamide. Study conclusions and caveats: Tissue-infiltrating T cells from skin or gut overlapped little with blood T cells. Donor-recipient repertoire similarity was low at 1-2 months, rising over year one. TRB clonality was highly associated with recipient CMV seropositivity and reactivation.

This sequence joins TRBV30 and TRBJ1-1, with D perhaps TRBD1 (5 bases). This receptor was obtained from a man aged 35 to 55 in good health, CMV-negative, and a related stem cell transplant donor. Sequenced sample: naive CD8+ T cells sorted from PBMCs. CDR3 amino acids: CAWTHLAGGWTEAFF. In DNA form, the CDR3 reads TGTGCCTGGACTCATTTGGCGGGGGGATGGACTGAAGCTTTCTTT.